These T cell receptor beta chains were read from a single sample in a study of identical twins. TCRdb passed the 5' RACE reads through MiXCR, listing each CDR3 protein once. The sample consists of 1.5 million to 2 million distinct CDR3 sequences, about 30% of them appearing once. Material: cord blood. These receptors originate from a newborn girl in good health. Each CDR3 is given with its conserved first and last residue. Fields, in order: D gene, J gene, V gene, CDR3 protein. A D gene is named only where the DNA matches it firmly.

>NA|TRBJ2-2|TRBV20-1
CSASSSPGELFF
>TRBD2|TRBJ2-3|TRBV6-2/TRBV6-3
CASSPTSAHTDTQYF
>NA|TRBJ1-4|TRBV20-1
CSARGDGNEKLFF
>NA|TRBJ2-6|TRBV7-9
CASSSQDASGANVLTF
>NA|TRBJ2-1|TRBV7-9
CASSPQGTQLAYNEQFF
>NA|TRBJ2-7|TRBV9
CASSATPYNEQYF
>NA|TRBJ2-7|TRBV7-2
CASSLSPSTYEQYF
>TRBD1|TRBJ2-1|TRBV20-1
CSADDRGPFF
>TRBD2|TRBJ2-3|TRBV6-6
CASSYSGVITDTQYF
>NA|TRBJ2-1|TRBV4-1
CASSQGPRSAYNEQFF
>NA|TRBJ1-6|TRBV7-9
CASTRRGDSPLHF
>TRBD2|TRBJ2-7|TRBV4-2
CASSQFPGLAGMYEQYF
>TRBD2|TRBJ2-3|TRBV3-1
CASSLDPGLAGGDTQYF
>TRBD2|TRBJ2-7|TRBV11-2
CASSLVPTSGGYEQYF
>TRBD2|TRBJ2-4|TRBV4-1
CASSPSLAGYSNIQYF
>NA|TRBJ1-4|TRBV30
CAWSVRRGEKLFF
>NA|TRBJ2-7|TRBV20-1
CSAGDSPSYEQYF
>NA|TRBJ1-5|TRBV5-5
CASSSTGRDQPQHF
>TRBD2|NA|TRBV24-1
CATTIRLAVHNNEQYF
>NA|TRBJ1-4|TRBV28
CASSFGVSAANEKLFF
>TRBD2|TRBJ2-7|TRBV11-3
CASSFSLLTSGGSYEQYF
>NA|TRBJ2-1|TRBV24-1
CATSDLSDGGPDAYNERFF
>TRBD1|TRBJ1-4|TRBV3-1
CASSQGQGMGEKLFF
>NA|TRBJ2-5|TRBV19
CASSTTGLWETQYF
>NA|NA|TRBV24-1
CATSAYNEQYF
>TRBD2|TRBJ2-3|TRBV20-1
CSARRGGIRSGVTSTDTQYF
>NA|NA|TRBV5-1
CASSFGKDNEQYF
>TRBD1|TRBJ1-6|TRBV28
CASSYPTGNNSPLHF
>NA|TRBJ1-5|TRBV3-1
CASSPRPLGNQPQHF
>NA|TRBJ2-3|TRBV4-2
CASIDKDTQYF
>NA|TRBJ2-1|TRBV20-1
CSALNEQFF
>TRBD1|TRBJ2-2|TRBV7-2
CASSLLWTGNTGELFF
>NA|TRBJ2-7|TRBV27
CASSLVPGGDFGEQYF
>NA|TRBJ1-2|TRBV4-2
CASSQEQDGYTF
>TRBD1|TRBJ1-2|TRBV7-2
CASSHSKTGASYGYTF
>NA|TRBJ2-1|TRBV3-1
CASSLLGTNEQFF
>TRBD1|TRBJ1-1|TRBV6-6
CASSYARTGGTEAFF
>NA|TRBJ1-2|TRBV18
CASSPAGNYGYTF
>NA|TRBJ1-1|TRBV3-1
CASSPYINTEAFF
>NA|TRBJ1-1|TRBV7-2
CASRVTGYTEAFF
>TRBD2|TRBJ2-5|TRBV20-1
CSALGLAIQETQYF
>NA|TRBJ1-1|TRBV29-1
CSVAGRVNTEAFF
>NA|TRBJ1-5|TRBV28
CASSLGSHGQPQHF
>NA|TRBJ2-1|TRBV27
CASSLIGGPNNEQFF
>TRBD1|TRBJ2-1|TRBV12-3/TRBV12-4
CASSEQGFLDEQFF
>TRBD2|TRBJ2-5|TRBV28
CASSLIVRTSNYNEQYF
>TRBD2|TRBJ2-7|TRBV5-1
CASRPVSGGLSYEQYF
>TRBD2|TRBJ2-1|TRBV3-1
CASSHSSGSNEQFF